These 13 T cell receptor beta chains share one sample of origin, sequenced in a study of blood T cells in healthy people across ages. PCR was performed a second time for roughly 7 to 11 cycles using a sample-barcoded 5' primer and a J-beta primer mix. TCRdb recomputed calls from the 5' RACE reads with MiXCR, one row per CDR3 protein. The repertoire holds around 690,000 distinct CDR3 sequences, with about 53% as singletons. Source material: blood. The receptors originated from a man aged 55 to 69 in good health.

About this clonotype: Its ends do not fully match the called genes, so a read error is possible. The chain combines TRBV6-1 with TRBJ1-5, with D unclear. Per germline, CDR1 MNHNS and CDR2 SASEGT. This CDR3 comprises 14 residues. The CDR3 is CASGEFRGNQPQHF. In DNA, the CDR3 is TGTGCCAGCGGTGAATTCCGGGGCAATCAGCCCCAGCATTTT.

The chain joins TRBV21-1 to TRBJ2-1; the table calls TRBD1, which could not be checked here. TRBV21-1 is a documented pseudogene. The CDR3 spans 15 residues. In DNA, the CDR3 is TGTGCCAGCAGCAAAGGGGCAGGGGCGAAAGAGACCCAGTTCTTC. This encodes CASSKGAGAKETQFF.

Worth noting for this clonotype: At one boundary the junction diverges from the germline segment, which might be a read error. V is TRBV12-3 or TRBV12-4 and J is TRBJ2-7; TRBD2 is a possible D gene (6 bases). This CDR3 is built from 14 residues. The CDR3 nucleotides read TGTACCAGTACGGAGGGTCCGACAAACTACGAGCAGTACTTC. Translated: CTSTEGPTNYEQYF.

This clonotype was detected only a few times. The chain links TRBV2 to TRBJ2-2, with D hard to call. The CDR3 covers 13 residues. CDR1 is SNHLY, CDR2 FYNNEI, per germline. V lost 7 bases to trimming and J lost 6 bases, with 12 bases between them. CDR3 protein: CASNRAPPGELFF. In DNA, the CDR3 is TGTGCCAGCAACCGGGCCCCGCCCGGGGAGCTGTTTTTT.

The CDR3 DNA sequence: TGTGCCAGCAGCTTGGATTCTCGGGGGGGCTACGAGCAGTACTTC. Protein: CASSLDSRGGYEQYF. This rearrangement joins TRBV5-4 to TRBJ2-7; 8 positions match TRBD2. Germline CDR1 and CDR2: SGHNT and YYREEE (reference sequence). With 0 bases clipped from V and 3 bases from J, the junction kept 5 bases outside the gene matches. The CDR3 spans 15 residues.

Concerning this clonotype itself: The junction differs from germline at one of its ends, possibly a read error. The V gene is TRBV4-1, the J gene TRBJ1-2, with D possibly being TRBD1 (6 bases). This CDR3 has 14 residues. CDR1 MGHRA and CDR2 YSYEKL come from the germline V gene. The chain's CDR3 is CANSRGQSNYGYTF. The CDR3 DNA follows: TGCGCCAACAGCCGAGGACAGTCTAACTATGGCTACACCTTC.

V is TRBV4-1 and J is TRBJ1-5, with 7 positions matching TRBD1. This CDR3 region has 14 residues. Germline-derived CDR1 and CDR2 are MGHRA and YSYEKL. The V segment lost 2 bases and the J segment 6 bases; nucleotides outside the gene matches: 4. The DNA of the CDR3 is TGCGCCAGCAGCCAAAGCGACAGGGTTCAGCCCCAGCATTTT. This translates into CASSQSDRVQPQHF.

The rearrangement links TRBV29-1 to TRBJ1-4, with 12 bases matching TRBD1. The trim removed 6 bases at V and 6 bases at J, leaving 5 bases unmatched. Germline V gives CDR1 SQVTM, CDR2 ANQGSEA. The CDR3 runs to 14 residues. The CDR3 spells CSVLGTGGYEKLFF. The DNA of the CDR3 is TGCAGCGTCCTAGGGACAGGGGGCTATGAAAAACTGTTTTTT.

V usage is TRBV5-4 and J usage is TRBJ2-7, with D perhaps TRBD1 (5 bases). CDR1 SGHNT and CDR2 YYREEE come from the germline V gene (reference sequence). The CDR3 is 14 amino acids. V was clipped by 0 bases and J by 0 bases, with 7 bases between them. The CDR3 bases are TGTGCCAGCAGCTTGGAGGGGAACTCCTACGAGCAGTACTTC. Residues: CASSLEGNSYEQYF. Complete variable domain (other parts from reference TRBV5-4 and TRBJ2-7): ETGVTQSPTHLIKTRGQQVTLRCSSQSGHNTVSWYQQALGQGPQFIFQYYREEENGRGNFPPRFSGLQFPNYSSELNVNALELDDSALYLCASSLEGNSYEQYFGPGTRLTVT.

This chain joins TRBV5-1 and TRBJ1-1; 11 nucleotides match TRBD1. The germline CDR1 and CDR2 sequences are SGHRS and YFSETQ. This CDR3 region has 18 residues. The V gene end was trimmed by 0 bases and the J gene end by 0 bases; junction bases not matched to a gene: 7. The CDR3 DNA sequence: TGCGCCAGCAGCTTGGCCCCCGGGACAGGGGGGATGAACACTGAAGCTTTCTTT. This codes for CASSLAPGTGGMNTEAFF.

This clonotype showed up just a few times. The CDR3: CASSFSGVGRETQYF. The CDR3 nucleotides read TGTGCCAGCAGCTTCTCAGGGGTCGGCAGGGAGACCCAGTACTTC. The rearrangement links TRBV5-4 to TRBJ2-5, with D perhaps matching TRBD1 (6 bases). V lost 2 bases and J lost 5, with 16 bases in between. The germline gives CDR1 SGHNT, CDR2 YYREEE (reference sequence). The CDR3 consists of 15 residues.

This chain uses TRBV10-2 with TRBJ2-3; 9 nucleotides line up with TRBD1. Germline V lookup: CDR1 WSHSY, CDR2 SAAADI. The CDR3 has 15 amino acids. Trimming cost V 10 bases and J 4 bases; bases outside gene matches: 12. CDR3 region: CAIIVPGQGSDTQYF. As DNA, the CDR3 is TGCGCCATCATTGTCCCGGGACAGGGATCAGATACGCAGTATTTT.

The rearrangement uses TRBV3-1 and TRBJ1-2; 10 positions match TRBD1. The CDR3 runs 15 residues. V shed 4 bases and J 1 base; nucleotides not matched to a gene: 3. The germline V gene has CDR1 LGHDT and CDR2 YNNKEL (reference sequence). DNA for the CDR3: TGTGCCAGCAGCCCTTGGGACAGGGGTAACTATGGCTACACCTTC. The encoded protein is CASSPWDRGNYGYTF.